This T cell receptor (beta chain) was observed in a study of blood T cell repertoires in COVID-19. In the study's own analysis: Nucleated cell counts were estimated from reference gene primer amplification. TCRdb's table, derived via immunoSEQ multiplex PCR, lists solely in-frame clones and lacks some. V and J calls and clone size are those listed in that table; D and trimming were worked out from the DNA. Among about 230,000 clones, 84% were seen once, and the ten largest hold about 1.5%. Germline lookup yields CDR1 MNHNY and CDR2 SVGAGI (reference sequence). The CDR3 extends over 13 amino acids. V was pared by 7 bases and J by 6 bases, with 16 bases between. This clone was seen only a few times.

This TCR was recovered from a woman aged 40 to 50 who had recovered from COVID-19. Sequencing used peripheral blood. This sequence joins TRBV6-6 and TRBJ2-7; D is uncertain. The CDR3 DNA sequence: TGTGCCAGCACCAATCCCGCACAGTCCGAGCAGTACTTC. Amino acid sequence: CASTNPAQSEQYF.